This passage covers 11 T cell receptor beta chains from one sample sequenced in a study of blood T cell repertoires in COVID-19. The protocol was immunoSEQ multiplex PCR, while the TCRdb copy is restricted to in-frame clones and leaves out a portion. The repertoire holds some 250,000 clones, with around 92% as singletons. The material sequenced was PBMCs or T cells enriched from blood (not recorded which). These receptors were taken from a woman aged 30 to 39 with acute COVID-19.

The rearrangement links TRBV6-5 to TRBJ1-2; 7 bases are a match to TRBD1. The CDR3 loop spans 15 amino acids. V lost 1 base to trimming and J lost 0 bases; unmatched junction nucleotides: 2. Germline CDR1 and CDR2: MNHEY and SVGAGI. The CDR3 DNA reads as TGTGCCAGCAGTTACTTGGGACAGTCTAACTATGGCTACACCTTC. This gives the protein CASSYLGQSNYGYTF.

This clone came up a few times. This sequence joins TRBV6-1 and TRBJ2-7; TRBD2 is a possible D gene (6 bases). The CDR3 runs 15 residues. The germline V and J ends were trimmed by 1 base and 4 bases, with 14 bases remaining between them. CDR1 is MNHNS and CDR2 is SASEGT in the germline V gene. Here the CDR3 reads CASSEGSWREYEQYF. CDR3 nucleotide sequence: TGTGCCAGCAGTGAAGGTAGTTGGAGGGAGTACGAGCAGTACTTC.

The rearrangement uses TRBV28 and TRBJ2-1; 7 bases align to TRBD1. The CDR3 has 13 amino acids. Germline V gives CDR1 MDHEN, CDR2 SYDVKM. V was clipped by 2 bases and J by 8 bases; unmatched bases: 3. CDR3 sequence (DNA): TGTGCCAGCAGTTTAGGGCAGGGGGATGAGCAGTTCTTC. It codes for CASSLGQGDEQFF.

The chain recombines TRBV6-5 with TRBJ2-3; TRBD2 aligns across 7 bases. Germline lookup yields CDR1 MNHEY and CDR2 SVGAGI. This CDR3 spans 15 amino acids. Germline trimming cut 0 bases from V and 6 bases from J; bases unmatched to any gene: 6. The CDR3 sequence is CASSYSPTSRDTQYF. The CDR3 region has the DNA TGTGCCAGCAGTTACTCACCGACTAGCCGGGATACGCAGTATTTT.

The rearrangement links TRBV13 to TRBJ1-4; D remains ambiguous. The CDR3 extends over 13 amino acids. Germline CDR1 and CDR2: PRHDT and FYEKMQ (reference sequence). Trimming took 1 base from V and 8 from J, leaving 8 bases between them. The CDR3 DNA reads TGTGCCAGCAGCTTAGCCTACGCGGAAAAACTGTTTTTT. It is translated as CASSLAYAEKLFF.

This clone was seen just once. The rearrangement joins TRBV12-3 or TRBV12-4 to TRBJ2-1; maybe TRBD1 (6 bases). The CDR3 totals 12 residues. V lost 5 bases and J 10 bases, leaving 12 bases between the germline ends. The CDR3 here is CASSADRTEQFF. CDR3 bases: TGTGCCAGCAGTGCCGACAGGACCGAGCAGTTCTTC.

This chain connects TRBV6-5 to TRBJ1-2; TRBD1 aligns across 7 bases. The germline gives CDR1 MNHEY, CDR2 SVGAGI. CDR3 length: 15 amino acids. With 1 base clipped from V and 2 bases from J, the junction kept 4 bases outside the gene matches. The CDR3 sequence is CASSYWKQGNYGYTF. The CDR3 coding sequence is TGTGCCAGCAGTTACTGGAAACAGGGGAACTATGGCTACACCTTC.

The V gene is TRBV6-5, the J gene TRBJ1-5; 9 bases are a match to TRBD1. Germline trimming cut 6 bases from V and 4 bases from J; bases unmatched to any gene: 4. CDR3 size: 14 residues. The germline CDR1 and CDR2 sequences are MNHEY and SVGAGI. The CDR3: CASRGQGPNQPQHF. CDR3 coding DNA: TGTGCCAGCAGGGGACAGGGCCCTAATCAGCCCCAGCATTTT.

CDR3 protein: CASSLLHSSTEAFF. The CDR3 DNA reads as TGTGCCAGCAGTCTGCTCCACAGCAGCACTGAAGCTTTCTTT. The V gene is TRBV11-2, the J gene TRBJ1-1, with D uncertain. The CDR3 contains 14 residues. Germline-derived CDR1 and CDR2 are SGHAT and FQNNGV. With 6 bases removed from V and 4 bases from J, the gap between germline ends came to 15 bases.

The J gene is TRBJ2-3, the V gene TRBV5-5, with D unclear. This CDR3 has 12 residues. The germline CDR1 and CDR2 sequences are SGHKS and YYEKEE (reference sequence). Trimming took off 2 bases at V and 4 bases at J, with 5 bases between the two ends. CDR3 coding DNA: TGTGCCAGCAGCTTTAGCCCAGATACGCAGTATTTT. Encoded protein: CASSFSPDTQYF.

This clone has a handful of counts. The CDR3 is CASISRSRYPQETQYF. In DNA, the CDR3 is TGTGCCAGCATCTCCCGGTCAAGATACCCCCAAGAGACCCAGTACTTC. The chain is built from TRBV2 and TRBJ2-5; no clear D gene. The V and J ends lost 7 bases and 1 base respectively, with 19 bases between them. The CDR3 loop spans 16 amino acids. The V gene's germline CDR1 is SNHLY and CDR2 FYNNEI.